This TCR beta chain was identified in a study of T-cell reconstitution after alpha-beta-depleted transplantation in children. Germline values: CDR1 SGHRS, CDR2 YFSETQ. V was clipped by 5 bases and J by 0 bases, with 12 bases between them. CDR3 length: 15 amino acids. TCRbeta library construction was performed incorporating unique molecular identifiers. One entry per CDR3 protein, called by TCRdb with MiXCR from the PCR reads. The table records about 510,000 distinct CDR3 sequences, roughly 11% of them present only once. This sample comprised PBMCs, mostly from graft donor cells, obtained 180 days after TCRalphabeta/CD19-depleted stem cell transplant. V gene TRBV5-1 combines with J gene TRBJ1-3, with D unclear. The receptor was isolated from a female patient aged 2-15 years who had a stem cell transplant for aplastic anemia, so the T cells may come from the graft donor. The CDR3 here is CASSPDSGSGNTIYF. DNA of the CDR3: TGCGCCAGCAGTCCGGACTCAGGCTCTGGAAACACCATATATTTT.